These 32 T cell receptor beta chains share one sample of origin, sequenced in a study of CD8 T cells in ankylosing spondylitis. A single record per CDR3 protein comes from TCRdb applying MiXCR to the 5' RACE reads. The sample lists 300,000 to 350,000 distinct CDR3 sequences, less than 25% occurring once. Sequencing was carried out using blood, either unsorted or a sorted T cell fraction (not recorded which). The receptors come from a female donor with ankylosing spondylitis or in good health (not recorded which).

This clonotype was seen a few times. The chain joins TRBV4-2 to TRBJ2-2, with D possibly TRBD1 on 5 matching bases. The CDR3 extends over 15 amino acids. Trimming removed 1 base from V and 4 bases from J, with 10 bases in between. Germline assignment: CDR1 LGHNA and CDR2 YNFKEQ. CDR3 nucleotide sequence: TGTGCCAGCAGCCAAGGGACAAGCCCCACCGGGGAGCTGTTTTTT. It specifies CASSQGTSPTGELFF.

CDR3 sequence (DNA): TGTGCCAGCAGGGGGACTAGCCACCCAGGGGATGAGCAGTTCTTC. Translated, it gives CASRGTSHPGDEQFF. This chain links TRBV5-6 with TRBJ2-1; 9 bases fit TRBD2. This CDR3 has 15 amino acids. CDR1 is SGHDT and CDR2 is YYEEEE in the germline V gene. J lost 8 bases, V lost 5 bases, and 11 bases had no gene match.

This clonotype came up a few times. This sequence joins TRBV5-4 and TRBJ2-7; 8 nucleotides align to TRBD2. This CDR3 spans 15 amino acids. Losses at the gene ends were 0 bases for V and 0 bases for J; bases not matched to a gene: 2. The germline V gene has CDR1 SGHNT and CDR2 YYREEE (reference sequence). The CDR3 DNA sequence: TGTGCCAGCAGCTTGGGGACTAGCTACTCCTACGAGCAGTACTTC. Encoded protein: CASSLGTSYSYEQYF.

The rearrangement uses TRBV28 and TRBJ1-2; the D is unclear. Between the trimmed V and J ends, which lost 5 bases and 0 bases, there was a span of 13 bases. Germline-derived CDR1 and CDR2 are MDHEN and SYDVKM. There are 15 residues in the CDR3. Here the CDR3 reads CASSPNRSPNYGYTF. For the CDR3, the DNA is TGTGCCAGCAGTCCCAATCGAAGCCCTAACTATGGCTACACCTTC.

This clonotype was picked up many times. The J gene is TRBJ2-7, the V gene TRBV20-1; maybe TRBD2 (5 bases). Trimming left V 2 bases short and J 3 bases short, with 14 bases between. Germline loops: CDR1 DFQATT, CDR2 SNEGSKA (reference sequence). The CDR3 contains 14 residues. The DNA for the CDR3 is TGCAGTGCTAGATCTTCGCTAGCCAACTACGAGCAGTACTTC. Translation gives CSARSSLANYEQYF.

This chain uses TRBV3-1 with TRBJ2-5, with 7 nucleotides matching TRBD1. The CDR3 length is 13 residues. The germline CDR1 and CDR2 sequences are LGHDT and YNNKEL (reference sequence). The J segment lost 3 bases and the V segment lost 7 bases, leaving 5 bases of the junction unmatched. CDR3 in DNA: TGTGCCAGCATTGACAGGGTGAAAGAGACCCAGTACTTC. As protein: CASIDRVKETQYF.

This clonotype was detected a few times. The V call is TRBV5-1, the J call TRBJ2-1, with 9 nucleotides matching TRBD2. Looked up from germline, CDR1 is SGHRS and CDR2 is YFSETQ. This CDR3 spans 15 amino acids. V lost 5 bases and J lost 6; bases outside the gene matches: 9. The CDR3 DNA reads as TGCGCCAGCAGTGCTGAACTAGCGGGCCTCAATGAGCAGTTCTTC. It is translated as CASSAELAGLNEQFF.

This clonotype was counted many times. The chain carries TRBV20-1 and TRBJ1-3; D remains unclear. This CDR3 comprises 16 residues. V was cut by 5 bases and J by 0 bases, with 17 bases left in between. Germline CDR1 reads DFQATT; CDR2 reads SNEGSKA (reference sequence). This CDR3 reads CSAPPYRDTSGNTIYF. CDR3 sequence (DNA): TGCAGTGCTCCTCCTTATCGGGATACCTCTGGAAACACCATATATTTT.

This clonotype appeared many times. This sequence joins TRBV20-1 and TRBJ2-3; 10 bases align to TRBD2. This CDR3 has 15 amino acids. The V and J ends lost 5 bases and 5 bases, in that order; junction bases with no gene match: 10. Germline CDR1 is DFQATT and CDR2 is SNEGSKA (reference sequence). The CDR3 DNA reads as TGCAGTGCTCCTCCCCCACTAGCGGGACAAGATACGCAGTATTTT. Protein sequence: CSAPPPLAGQDTQYF.

This clonotype was seen many times. The J gene is TRBJ2-3, the V gene TRBV20-1; D is unresolved. Between the trimmed V and J ends, which lost 3 bases and 4 bases, there was a span of 17 bases. Germline CDR1 is DFQATT and CDR2 is SNEGSKA (reference sequence). The CDR3 is 15 residues long. CDR3 sequence (DNA): TGCAGTGCTAGTCCCCTAGATGGAGATCCAGATACGCAGTATTTT. This sequence encodes CSASPLDGDPDTQYF.

The gene calls are TRBV12-3 or TRBV12-4 and TRBJ2-3; no definite D call. V was shortened by 5 bases and J by 10 bases, with 22 bases between the two germline ends. CDR3 length equals 15 residues. The chain's CDR3 is CASSLSTEDLWAQYF. The CDR3 DNA reads TGTGCCAGCAGTCTCTCTACTGAGGACCTCTGGGCGCAGTATTTT.

The chain uses TRBV18 and TRBJ2-2; no firm D call. Trimming took off 2 bases at V and 5 bases at J, with 15 bases between the two ends. Germline-derived CDR1 and CDR2 are KGHSH and LQKENI. CDR3 length equals 16 residues. The DNA for the CDR3 is TGTGCCAGCTCACCATTGGTATTCGGCAATACCGGGGAGCTGTTTTTT. Translated: CASSPLVFGNTGELFF.

The chain recombines TRBV29-1 with TRBJ1-2, with TRBD1 matching over 7 bases. The V gene's germline CDR1 is SQVTM and CDR2 ANQGSEA. There are 13 residues in the CDR3. The ends lost 6 bases at V and 3 bases at J; junction bases unmatched: 7. CDR3 DNA: TGCAGCGTCCTGACAGGGCGAGACTATGGCTACACCTTC. Translation: CSVLTGRDYGYTF.

This clonotype was detected a few times. The V gene is TRBV24-1, the J gene TRBJ2-5, with D hard to call. V was clipped by 5 bases and J by 5 bases, with 8 bases between them. Germline CDR1 reads KGHDR; CDR2 reads SFDVKD. CDR3 length: 12 amino acids. The CDR3: CATSVGRETQYF. The CDR3 region has the DNA TGTGCCACCAGTGTCGGGCGGGAGACCCAGTACTTC.

This clonotype has only a few counts. The chain recombines TRBV6-5 with TRBJ2-5; the D gene is possibly TRBD2 (5 bases). This CDR3 is built from 14 residues. V was trimmed by 0 bases and J by 4 bases, leaving 9 bases between them. CDR1 is MNHEY and CDR2 is SVGAGI in the germline V gene. The CDR3 nucleotides read TGTGCCAGCAGTTACTCGTCTAGCAGAGAGACCCAGTACTTC. Translation gives CASSYSSSRETQYF.

This clonotype was counted a few times. V usage is TRBV24-1 and J usage is TRBJ2-1; 12 positions match TRBD2. CDR1 is KGHDR and CDR2 is SFDVKD in the germline V gene. The CDR3 is 17 amino acids. Trimming cost V 2 bases and J 8 bases; bases outside gene matches: 9. Here the CDR3 DNA reads TGTGCCACCAGTGATTCCCTAGCGGGAGGGCCACCCCATGAGCAGTTCTTC. Translating it yields CATSDSLAGGPPHEQFF.

The chain uses TRBV5-1 and TRBJ2-1; possible D gene TRBD2, 6 bases. V was pared by 1 base and J by 7 bases, with 12 bases between. Germline lookup yields CDR1 SGHRS and CDR2 YFSETQ. The CDR3 contains 14 residues. The CDR3 here is CASSLIPGSNEQFF. CDR3 bases: TGCGCCAGCAGCTTGATCCCCGGGAGTAATGAGCAGTTCTTC.

The chain recombines TRBV7-2 with TRBJ2-7; TRBD1 matches 7 bases. Per germline, CDR1 SGHTA and CDR2 FQGNSA. V lost 5 bases to trimming and J lost 2 bases; unmatched junction nucleotides: 9. The CDR3 runs 15 residues. The CDR3 bases are TGTGCCAGCAGCACCCAGACAGGGATTGCCTACGAGCAGTACTTC. It is translated as CASSTQTGIAYEQYF.

The chain recombines TRBV5-1 with TRBJ1-2, with D unresolved. CDR1 is SGHRS and CDR2 is YFSETQ in the germline V gene. The V and J ends lost 0 bases and 1 base respectively, with 7 bases between them. The CDR3 totals 14 residues. CDR3 nucleotides: TGCGCCAGCAGCTTGGGTAGCCTTAACTATGGCTACACCTTC. It is translated as CASSLGSLNYGYTF.

The J gene is TRBJ1-2, the V gene TRBV18; TRBD1 is a possible D gene (5 bases). V was clipped by 2 bases and J by 0 bases, with 10 bases between them. Germline V gene data show CDR1 as KGHSH and CDR2 as LQKENI. The CDR3 totals 15 residues. CDR3 region: CASSPGPGTNYGYTF. The DNA of the CDR3 is TGTGCCAGCTCACCAGGTCCAGGGACTAACTATGGCTACACCTTC. Filled out from reference TRBV18 and TRBJ1-2, the complete variable domain reads NAGVMQNPRHLVRRRGQEARLRCSPMKGHSHVYWYRQLPEEGLKFMVYLQKENIIDESGMPKERFSAEFPKEGPSILRIQQVVRGDSAAYFCASSPGPGTNYGYTFGSGTRLTVV.

This clonotype has ten or more counts. The chain employs TRBV6-5 and TRBJ1-2; possibly TRBD1 for D (5 bases). Between the trimmed V and J ends, which lost 4 bases and 7 bases, there was a span of 16 bases. The CDR3 runs to 14 residues. Germline V gene lookup returns CDR1 MNHEY and CDR2 SVGAGI. The CDR3 DNA follows: TGTGCCAGCAGTTTTGGGACGCACACTCGTGGCTACACCTTC. Encoded protein: CASSFGTHTRGYTF.

This clonotype was recorded a few times. The chain carries TRBV5-1 and TRBJ1-2, with 8 bases that match TRBD1. In germline, CDR1 is SGHRS, CDR2 YFSETQ. The ends lost 4 bases at V and 8 bases at J; junction bases unmatched: 4. The CDR3 loop spans 12 amino acids. This chain's CDR3 is CASSPGQGGYTF. The CDR3 DNA follows: TGCGCCAGCAGCCCCGGACAGGGAGGCTACACCTTC.

This clonotype has more than one count but fewer than ten. J is TRBJ2-3 and V is TRBV6-4; D is unclear. The CDR3 runs 15 residues. The germline V gene has CDR1 MRHNA and CDR2 SNTAGT. V was trimmed by 6 bases and J by 1 base, leaving 14 bases between them. CDR3 DNA sequence: TGTGCCAGCAGACAATCCTACACTGGCACAGATACGCAGTATTTT. Its translation: CASRQSYTGTDTQYF.

This chain connects TRBV20-1 to TRBJ1-1; D ambiguous. V lost 7 bases, J lost 1 base, and 7 bases lay in between. Germline V CDR1 and CDR2: DFQATT, SNEGSKA (reference sequence). CDR3 length: 11 residues. CDR3 residues: CSGEWNTEAFF. The CDR3 DNA reads TGCAGTGGAGAATGGAACACTGAAGCTTTCTTT.

This chain joins TRBV6-5 and TRBJ2-7, with D possibly being TRBD1 (6 bases). This CDR3 has 16 amino acids. Germline V gene data show CDR1 as MNHEY and CDR2 as SVGAGI. V lost 4 bases, J lost 6 bases, and 22 bases lay in between. CDR3 protein: CASSSLGTLNLGEQYF. DNA of the CDR3: TGTGCCAGCAGTTCACTCGGGACACTGAATTTGGGCGAGCAGTACTTC.

The chain is built from TRBV14 and TRBJ1-1, with 9 bases identical to TRBD1. The V gene's germline CDR1 is SGHDN and CDR2 FVKESK. With V trimmed by 5 bases and J by 3 bases, 10 bases remained unmatched. The CDR3 runs to 16 residues. CDR3 region: CASSSFLRDRDTEAFF. CDR3 sequence (DNA): TGTGCCAGCAGCTCGTTCCTCCGGGACAGGGACACTGAAGCTTTCTTT.

This clonotype was seen many times. The chain joins TRBV10-1 to TRBJ2-3; 10 bases agree with TRBD1. Germline V gives CDR1 WNHNN, CDR2 SYGVQD (reference sequence). The CDR3 runs to 16 residues. V shed 0 bases, J shed 6 bases, and the junction held 6 bases outside the gene matches. In nucleotides, the CDR3 is TGCGCCAGCAGTGAGTCCGGGACAGGGGTGAGCGATACGCAGTATTTT. Translated: CASSESGTGVSDTQYF.

The table lists this clonotype with a few counts. The chain links TRBV20-1 to TRBJ2-4; either TRBD1 or TRBD2 may supply D (5 bases each). The CDR3 spans 16 residues. Trimming stripped 0 bases from V and 1 base from J, with 13 bases between. CDR1 is DFQATT and CDR2 is SNEGSKA in the germline V gene (reference sequence). The CDR3 DNA reads as TGCAGTGCTAGAGAAGGGACCGCGCAGGCCAAAAACATTCAGTACTTC. Amino acid sequence: CSAREGTAQAKNIQYF.

This clonotype was counted a few times. The chain has TRBV5-6 and TRBJ2-7; 7 bases are shared with TRBD2. J lost 2 bases, V lost 4 bases, and 12 bases had no gene match. The CDR3 spans 16 residues. The germline V gene encodes CDR1 SGHDT and CDR2 YYEEEE. The CDR3 sequence: CASSQMGGLRAYEQYF. CDR3 bases: TGTGCCAGCAGCCAAATGGGGGGGTTGCGCGCCTACGAGCAGTACTTC.

This clonotype occurred many times. V gene TRBV6-1 combines with J gene TRBJ2-1; TRBD1 agrees at 8 bases. After removal of 6 bases from V and 6 bases from J, the junction contained 13 bases not matched to a gene. CDR1 and CDR2 (germline): MNHNS, SASEGT. The length of the CDR3 is 16 residues. CDR3 coding DNA: TGTGCCAGCAGCCTCCTGGCCGACAGGGGACCCAATGAGCAGTTCTTC. It is translated as CASSLLADRGPNEQFF.

This clonotype was recorded a few times. The rearrangement joins TRBV10-3 to TRBJ2-5, with 10 bases aligning to TRBD2. The trim removed 10 bases at V and 5 bases at J, leaving 10 bases unmatched. Germline values: CDR1 ENHRY, CDR2 SYGVKD. CDR3 length equals 14 residues. The CDR3: CATSRAGGGETQYF. CDR3 nucleotide sequence: TGTGCCACTTCTCGAGCGGGAGGGGGGGAGACCCAGTACTTC.

The gene calls are TRBV12-3 or TRBV12-4 and TRBJ1-2; D is ambiguous. The CDR3 consists of 14 residues. Between the trimmed V and J ends, which lost 4 bases and 2 bases, there was a span of 11 bases. The CDR3 nucleotides read TGTGCCAGCAGTTCGGACGTCGAAAACTATGGCTACACCTTC. Translation: CASSSDVENYGYTF.